The 9 T cell receptor beta chains below all came from one sample that was sequenced in a study of cytomegalovirus exposure and HLA in healthy donors. The PCR employed 60 Vbeta primers together with 13 Jbeta primers. Clones were sequenced by immunoSEQ multiplex PCR, and TCRdb holds only the in-frame ones, with some missing. The table records fewer than 250,000 clones, 65% to 80% of them present only once. Material: PBMCs. All receptors come from a man between 35 and 55 years old in good health and CMV-seronegative.

The chain has TRBV19 and TRBJ2-7; TRBD2 agrees at 8 bases. This CDR3 has 15 residues. After removal of 3 bases from V and 3 bases from J, the junction contained 7 bases not matched to a gene. CDR1 is LNHDA, CDR2 SQIVND, per germline (reference sequence). CDR3 residues: CASSIGGGHVYEQYF. The CDR3 DNA follows: TGTGCCAGTAGTATTGGCGGGGGGCATGTCTACGAGCAGTACTTC.

The gene calls are TRBV27 and TRBJ2-7; 9 nucleotides line up with TRBD1. CDR1 and CDR2 from the germline V gene are MNHEY and SMNVEV (reference sequence). The CDR3 loop spans 15 amino acids. Losses at the gene ends were 5 bases for V and 7 bases for J; bases not matched to a gene: 12. The CDR3 DNA is TGTGCCAGCAGTGTACTCGGGACAGGGTTGAAGGAGCAGTACTTC. Protein sequence: CASSVLGTGLKEQYF.

CDR3 region: CASSLGQANYEQYF. DNA of the CDR3: TGCGCCAGCAGCTTAGGACAGGCCAACTACGAGCAGTACTTC. The rearrangement links TRBV5-1 to TRBJ2-7, with TRBD1 identical over 7 bases. Germline CDR1 and CDR2: SGHRS and YFSETQ. V gave up 2 bases and J gave up 3 bases; unmatched junction bases: 5. CDR3 length: 14 amino acids.

The V gene is TRBV10-3, the J gene TRBJ1-3; 9 nucleotides match TRBD1. The ends lost 4 bases at V and 2 bases at J; junction bases unmatched: 9. The length of the CDR3 is 17 residues. The germline CDR1 and CDR2 sequences are ENHRY and SYGVKD. Here the CDR3 reads CAISGDRDKPTGNTIYF. The CDR3 bases are TGTGCCATCAGTGGGGACAGGGATAAGCCAACTGGAAACACCATATATTTT.

The chain uses TRBV29-1 and TRBJ2-1, with TRBD1 identical over 9 bases. The V gene's germline CDR1 is SQVTM and CDR2 ANQGSEA. This CDR3 region has 13 residues. V gave up 5 bases and J gave up 9 bases; unmatched junction bases: 8. The CDR3 nucleotides are TGCAGCGTTTTGACAGGGGGTCGGGGTGAGCAGTTCTTC. Translating it yields CSVLTGGRGEQFF.

The chain combines TRBV2 with TRBJ2-1; 14 nucleotides agree with TRBD2. CDR1 and CDR2 from the germline V gene are SNHLY and FYNNEI. V trimming: 5 bases; J trimming: 12 bases; junction bases outside the gene matches: 6. The CDR3 totals 14 residues. The CDR3 sequence: CASSLGLAGVGQFF. CDR3 DNA: TGTGCCAGCAGTCTGGGACTAGCGGGAGTGGGGCAGTTCTTC.

CDR3 protein: CASSSDRSHTEAFF. The CDR3 DNA reads TGTGCCAGCAGTTCGGACAGGAGCCACACTGAAGCTTTCTTT. The chain employs TRBV2 and TRBJ1-1, with 7 bases lining up with TRBD1. CDR1 SNHLY and CDR2 FYNNEI come from the germline V gene. The length of the CDR3 is 14 residues. The V and J ends lost 5 bases and 3 bases, in that order; junction bases with no gene match: 6.

This clone was found a few times. This sequence joins TRBV5-6 and TRBJ2-3; tentative D call: TRBD2 (5 bases). The germline V gene encodes CDR1 SGHDT and CDR2 YYEEEE. The CDR3 contains 15 residues. V was clipped by 4 bases and J by 4 bases, with 16 bases between them. CDR3 sequence: CASSLDGEVPDTQYF. The CDR3 nucleotides are TGTGCCAGCAGCCTAGACGGGGAAGTACCAGATACGCAGTATTTT.

The rearrangement links TRBV15 to TRBJ2-7, with TRBD1 matching over 8 bases. The V and J ends lost 5 bases and 1 base, in that order; junction bases with no gene match: 4. This CDR3 is 14 amino acids long. The germline CDR1 and CDR2 sequences are LNHNV and YYDKDF (reference sequence). This CDR3 reads CATSPGQGSYEQYF. CDR3 nucleotide sequence: TGTGCCACCAGCCCTGGACAGGGTTCCTACGAGCAGTACTTC. Looking up the rest from reference TRBV15 and TRBJ2-7 gives the full variable domain: DAMVIQNPRYQVTQFGKPVTLSCSQTLNHNVMYWYQQKSSQAPKLLFHYYDKDFNNEADTPDNFQSRRPNTSFCFLDIRSPGLGDTAMYLCATSPGQGSYEQYFGPGTRLTVT.